The present T cell receptor (beta chain) was sequenced within a study of T cells in localized non-small cell lung cancer. General study results and limits: It was uninvolved adjacent lung that showed the highest T cell clonality, exceeding tumor. In adjacent lung appeared a median about 57 of the top 100 tumor clones.

Profiling relied on immunoSEQ multiplex PCR, and the TCRdb table lists in-frame clones only, not all of them. Of about 24,000 clones in the sample, 92% were seen once. Notes on this clone: Antigen unknown.

CDR3 size: 17 residues. CDR1 is ENHRY, CDR2 SYGVKD, per germline. The J segment lost 2 bases and the V segment lost 6 bases, leaving 7 bases of the junction unmatched. Source: peripheral blood, taken before any cancer treatment. V usage is TRBV10-3 and J usage is TRBJ2-3; TRBD2 agrees at 14 bases. This clonotype was sampled from a man between 40 and 69 years old with stage III squamous cell lung carcinoma. The CDR3 reads CAISGLAGGVSTDTQYF. In DNA, the CDR3 is TGTGCCATCAGCGGACTAGCGGGAGGTGTTTCCACAGATACGCAGTATTTT.